The source of this T cell receptor (beta chain) is a study of regulatory T cells in long-lasting Graves disease. The study's findings and limits: The sample size was small, and this may have reduced accuracy. Persistent patients shared about 3,000 public clonotypes among themselves. Newly diagnosed patients shared fewer, at about 890.

Time point here: newly diagnosed GD, antithyroid drugs for less than 3 months. Making the TCR library involved RNA that had been extracted from PBMCs. An endocrinology department in Xi'an, China, supplied the patients. Per germline, CDR1 SEHNR and CDR2 FQNEAQ (reference sequence). V shed 5 bases and J shed 10 bases, with 12 bases lying between them. This CDR3 spans 12 amino acids. HTBI primers from iRepertoire and Arm-PCR of CDR3 regions yielded the TCR beta libraries. TCRdb reprocessed the multiplex PCR reads with MiXCR, giving one entry per CDR3 protein. The sample yields approximately 250,000 distinct CDR3 sequences, around 20% seen once. Remarks on this clonotype: The antigen is unknown.

The chain uses TRBV7-9 and TRBJ2-1; D is perhaps TRBD1 or TRBD2 (6 bases each). The origin of this receptor is a female donor with Graves disease. The sequences come from peripheral blood mononuclear cells (PBMCs), collected at new diagnosis, from a patient treated with antithyroid drugs. CDR3 region: CASSHSGAEQFF. The DNA of the CDR3 is TGTGCCAGCAGCCACTCGGGGGCGGAGCAGTTCTTC.